This T cell receptor (beta chain) was identified in a study of CD8 T cells in Susac syndrome (dated by TCRdb to about 2019). Regarding the study in general: Whether CD8+ T cell activation and differentiation in Susac syndrome was antigen driven was tested using repertoire sequencing. CD8+ T cell repertoire clonality was compared between over 9 healthy donors, approximately 14 Susac syndrome patients and 15 multiple sclerosis patients.

Measured from the cysteine to the phenylalanine, the CDR3 is 20 residues long. Left in the record is the CDR3 DNA by itself, 60 bases read in frame from the first base. CDR1 SGHVT and CDR2 SQSDAQ are derived from the germline V gene. Deletion took 2 bases off V and 4 bases off J, with a span of 27 bases between the germline ends. RNA was extracted using the RNeasy kit, and about 0.5 to 1 microgram was reverse transcribed with random hexamers. The immunoSEQ multiplex PCR assay, covering 54 Vbeta and 13 Jbeta segments, was used to amplify TCR beta CDR3 regions. PCR amplification bias was corrected by using a synthetic template baseline for primer optimization and computational correction. As for the authors' bioinformatics: Reads were annotated to V, D and J genes according to IMGT and were analyzed with immunoSEQ Analyzer, with only productive sequences retained. Clonality was computed as one minus Shannon entropy normalized by log2 of the number of productive unique sequences. For each patient and control, public and private clones were evaluated among the 100 most prevalent clones. Clones were defined as Susac-specific if absent from the healthy and MS cohorts, from 900 to 1,300 published viral clones and from other ImmuneACCESS disease sequences. The public reads were quality trimmed at Q25 with fastp and then assembled into clones with MiXCR by TCRdb, keeping productive beta chains. Rows are combined by CDR3 protein, so each entry shows the most common genes and DNA. The V and J calls shown here were made by TCRdb, not taken from the authors' results. This sample comprises about 300,000 distinct CDR3 sequences, around 84% of them detected only once. Of the sample, approximately 0.12% is held by the ten largest clones.

High-throughput TCR beta sequencing profiled peripheral blood CD8+ and CD4+ T cells from healthy donors, Susac syndrome patients and multiple sclerosis patients. The multiple sclerosis controls were treatment-naive patients who had stable or active relapsing-remitting disease and met the revised McDonald criteria. CD8+ TEMRA cells were enriched by FACS, while bulk CD8+ and CD4+ T cells were purified by magnetic negative isolation. Blood was drawn into EDTA tubes, processed within 24 hours, and PBMCs were isolated by density gradient centrifugation. PBMCs intended for TCR sequencing were cryopreserved in liquid nitrogen and thawed later in a water bath at 37 degrees C. The sorted or isolated CD4+, CD8+ and CD8+ TEMRA cells reached a purity of at least 90%. Broad study findings and their caveats: The study acknowledged that relatively few individuals were included in the TCR sequencing and HLA analysis.

A note on this clonotype: This receptor's antigen is unknown. Per-nucleotide qualities are absent, and no much larger clonotype sits a single base away.

Sequencing was done on a sample of CD8+ T cells from PBMCs. The rearrangement joined TRBV7-4 to TRBJ2-1; the D region possibly corresponds to TRBD2 (5 bases align). The receptor was derived from a human donor with multiple sclerosis. The DNA reads TGTGCCAGCAGCTTAAAAAACCCCTCCCATGAGGGCCCCTCTTACAATGAGCAGTTCTTC. Its protein reads: CASSLKNPSHEGPSYNEQFF.